This TCR beta chain derives from a study of OX40 agonist ivuxolimab in advanced cancers. Study summary: An anti-OX40 (CD134) antibody with agonistic activity, ivuxolimab, was administered to patients.

As to this clone: Its specificity is unknown.

The length of the CDR3 is 13 residues. The V gene's germline CDR1 is MNHNS and CDR2 SASEGT. Trimming pared 6 bases from V and 8 bases from J, leaving 16 bases between. Study conclusions and caveats: CD8+ T cells (on average) carried more expanded clones than CD4+ T cells. Clonal expansion from baseline to week 6 occurred in both CD4+ and CD8+ T cells. Antigens targeted by the expanded peripheral T cells were not determined.

Profiled with immunoSEQ multiplex PCR; TCRdb holds only in-frame clones, not every one. The table lists about 91,000 clones, approximately 90% of them singletons, with around 2% in the top ten. The specimen was CD4+ or CD8+ T cells sorted from blood, collected in a trial of the OX40 agonist ivuxolimab. The TCR was taken from an adult with an advanced solid tumor such as melanoma, head and neck, liver or kidney cancer. This chain connects TRBV6-1 to TRBJ1-2, with D unclear. CDR3 sequence reads: CASRPGGKGGYTF. CDR3 DNA sequence: TGTGCCAGCAGACCAGGCGGGAAGGGAGGCTACACCTTC.